The 9 T cell receptor beta chains given below trace back to one sample, sequenced in a study of T cells after yellow fever vaccination. TCRdb analysed the 5' RACE reads with MiXCR anew, one entry per CDR3 protein. The data show fewer than 400,000 distinct CDR3 sequences, about 6% seen once. Sample: PBMCs, taken 5 days after the yellow fever booster vaccination. Receptors originate from a man aged 30 to 39 who received the YFV17D yellow fever vaccine.

This clonotype showed up many times. The V gene is TRBV5-6, the J gene TRBJ2-1, with D possibly being TRBD2 (6 bases). The length of the CDR3 is 16 residues. With 5 bases removed from V and 3 bases from J, the gap between germline ends came to 18 bases. Germline CDR1 and CDR2: SGHDT and YYEEEE. The CDR3 protein is CASSPMSGPNYNEQFF. The CDR3 DNA is TGTGCCAGCAGTCCCATGAGCGGGCCGAACTACAATGAGCAGTTCTTC. The variable domain in full, with the rest retrieved from reference TRBV5-6 and TRBJ2-1, is DAGVTQSPTHLIKTRGQQVTLRCSPKSGHDTVSWYQQALGQGPQFIFQYYEEEERQRGNFPDRFSGHQFPNYSSELNVNALLLGDSALYLCASSPMSGPNYNEQFFGPGTRLTVL.

This clonotype turned up a few times. This sequence joins TRBV2 and TRBJ1-1; TRBD1 matches 7 bases. Germline CDR1 is SNHLY and CDR2 is FYNNEI. The CDR3 is 12 amino acids. V shed 5 bases, J shed 7 bases, and the junction held 4 bases outside the gene matches. The CDR3 DNA sequence: TGTGCCAGCAGTCGACAGGGAAATGAAGCTTTCTTT. It encodes CASSRQGNEAFF.

This clonotype showed up many times. The chain is built from TRBV28 and TRBJ2-4; D gene unclear. The CDR3 length is 13 residues. Trimming took 3 bases from V and 13 from J, leaving 16 bases between them. From germline, CDR1 is MDHEN and CDR2 SYDVKM. The CDR3 sequence is CASSLAGSPKQYF. CDR3 DNA: TGTGCCAGCAGTTTGGCAGGAAGCCCCAAACAGTACTTC.

This sequence joins TRBV4-2 and TRBJ2-7; perhaps D is TRBD1 or TRBD2 (6 bases each). CDR1 LGHNA and CDR2 YNFKEQ come from the germline V gene. The CDR3 spans 15 residues. Trimming removed 4 bases at V and 7 bases at J, with 20 bases between. The CDR3 region has the DNA TGTGCCAGCAGCCCTCGGGCACTAGGGGGGCTTGAGCAGTACTTC. Amino acids: CASSPRALGGLEQYF.

This clonotype was found a few times. J is TRBJ2-7 and V is TRBV2; TRBD1 agrees at 8 bases. Germline CDR1 and CDR2: SNHLY and FYNNEI. With V trimmed by 1 base and J by 4 bases, 6 bases remained unmatched. This CDR3 is 15 amino acids long. The CDR3 DNA reads as TGTGCCAGCAGTGAAGGTCTCAGGGGGCTGTACGAGCAGTACTTC. Its protein is CASSEGLRGLYEQYF.

This clonotype was counted at least ten times. This chain uses TRBV7-9 with TRBJ2-7; tentative D call: TRBD2 (5 bases). The CDR3 loop spans 11 amino acids. Trimming removed 8 bases from V and 7 bases from J, with 12 bases in between. CDR1 and CDR2 from the germline V gene are SEHNR and FQNEAQ (reference sequence). CDR3 DNA sequence: TGTGCCAGCGGATCGAAGCGGGAGCAGTACTTC. Protein: CASGSKREQYF.

The table lists this clonotype with many counts. This chain joins TRBV4-2 and TRBJ2-1; perhaps TRBD2 as D (6 bases). V shed 0 bases and J shed 6 bases, with 12 bases lying between them. The germline CDR1 and CDR2 sequences are LGHNA and YNFKEQ. The CDR3 spans 15 residues. In nucleotides, the CDR3 is TGTGCCAGCAGCCAAGAGGGGCGGGACCTCAATGAGCAGTTCTTC. This codes for CASSQEGRDLNEQFF.

This clonotype was found a few times. This rearrangement joins TRBV5-6 to TRBJ2-7; no clear D gene. V lost 3 bases, J lost 3 bases, and 13 bases lay in between. This CDR3 region has 14 residues. The germline V gene has CDR1 SGHDT and CDR2 YYEEEE. CDR3 region: CASSSAVSRYEQYF. In DNA form, the CDR3 reads TGTGCCAGCAGCTCGGCGGTGTCTCGCTACGAGCAGTACTTC.

This clonotype appeared a few times. The J gene is TRBJ1-5, the V gene TRBV12-3 or TRBV12-4; D may be TRBD1 (6 bases). Trimming took 3 bases from V and 4 from J, leaving 13 bases between them. The CDR3 runs to 15 residues. CDR3 loop: CASSLATGINQPQHF. DNA for the CDR3: TGTGCCAGCAGTTTGGCTACAGGGATAAATCAGCCCCAGCATTTT.